Listed here are 6 T cell receptor beta chains from one sample, sequenced in a study of T cells after yellow fever vaccination. TCRdb independently ran MiXCR on the 5' RACE reads; one entry per CDR3 protein. The profile shows some 300,000 distinct CDR3 sequences, around 8.6% of them singletons. The sequencing used CD4+ T cells sorted from PBMCs, collected 5 days after the yellow fever booster vaccination. These receptors all stem from a man between 18 and 29 years old who received the YFV17D yellow fever vaccine.

In this sample, this clonotype turned up a few times. The CDR3 DNA is TGCAGTGCTAGAGATCTGGACAGGGGCACAGATACGCAGTATTTT. Its protein is CSARDLDRGTDTQYF. The chain recombines TRBV20-1 with TRBJ2-3; 8 bases map to TRBD1. This CDR3 is 15 amino acids long. V was pared by 0 bases and J by 1 base, with 3 bases of the junction left unmatched. CDR1 is DFQATT, CDR2 SNEGSKA, per germline (reference sequence).

The V call is TRBV7-2, the J call TRBJ1-2, with TRBD1 identical over 9 bases. V gave up 5 bases and J gave up 8 bases; unmatched junction bases: 9. From germline, CDR1 is SGHTA and CDR2 FQGNSA. The CDR3 runs to 14 residues. CDR3 protein: CASSPRQGGGGYTF. The DNA of the CDR3 is TGTGCCAGCAGCCCAAGACAGGGGGGCGGAGGCTACACCTTC.

Points on this clonotype: Mismatch with germline at one junction end may stem from a read error. The chain employs TRBV2 and TRBJ2-1; D ambiguous. CDR3 length: 11 residues. Germline CDR1 and CDR2: SNHLY and FYNNEI. CDR3 nucleotides: TGTGCCAGCAGTGATGGCCCAATCCCCATCTTC. Protein sequence: CASSDGPIPIF.

V is TRBV5-1 and J is TRBJ2-5; 9 bases are a match to TRBD2. V lost 0 bases to trimming and J lost 1 base; unmatched junction nucleotides: 7. Germline assignment: CDR1 SGHRS and CDR2 YFSETQ. The CDR3 is made up of 17 amino acids. The CDR3 DNA is TGCGCCAGCAGCTTGGGGGTAGCGGGGGCTCTCCAAGAGACCCAGTACTTC. It codes for CASSLGVAGALQETQYF.

The chain combines TRBV11-2 with TRBJ2-5; 9 bases are a match to TRBD1. CDR3 size: 16 residues. Germline lookup yields CDR1 SGHAT and CDR2 FQNNGV. The J segment lost 4 bases and the V segment lost 3 bases, leaving 9 bases of the junction unmatched. DNA of the CDR3: TGTGCCAGCAGCTTGGGAACCCGGGACAGGGTAGAGACCCAGTACTTC. Its translation: CASSLGTRDRVETQYF.

The chain recombines TRBV5-1 with TRBJ2-3; D unresolved. Trimming removed 1 base from V and 1 base from J, with 7 bases in between. Germline V lookup: CDR1 SGHRS, CDR2 YFSETQ. The CDR3 has 14 residues. The CDR3 DNA sequence: TGCGCCAGCAGCTTGCAATGGGGCACAGATACGCAGTATTTT. Its translation: CASSLQWGTDTQYF.